The 2 T cell receptor beta chains listed next were all sequenced from one sample in a study of identifying expanded T cells in peripheral blood. Measured with immunoSEQ multiplex PCR; TCRdb has only the in-frame clones, and not every one. Of around 130,000 clones in the sample, roughly 90% are singletons; the top ten hold approximately 8.9%. Specimen: blood. The receptors come from a person aged 18-69 years in good health.

This chain uses TRBV7-8 with TRBJ2-7; D may match TRBD1 or TRBD2 (5 bases each). Per the germline V gene, CDR1 is SGHVS and CDR2 is FQNEAQ. Trimming pared 4 bases from V and 8 bases from J, leaving 15 bases between. There are 13 residues in the CDR3. The CDR3 sequence: CASSSHFLGQQYF. The CDR3 DNA sequence: TGTGCCAGCAGCTCCCATTTCTTGGGACAGCAGTACTTC. The complete variable domain, with remaining parts taken from reference TRBV7-8 and TRBJ2-7, reads GAGVSQSPRYKVAKRGQDVALRCDPISGHVSLFWYQQALGQGPEFLTYFQNEAQLDKSGLPSDRFFAERPEGSVSTLKIQRTQQEDSAVYLCASSSHFLGQQYFGPGTRLTVT.

V and J are TRBV18 and TRBJ1-2, with a tentative D call TRBD1 (6 bases). This CDR3 has 11 residues. Deletions cut 6 bases from V and 8 bases from J, with 10 bases between. The V gene's germline CDR1 is KGHSH and CDR2 LQKENI. The CDR3: CASSPGEGYTF. CDR3 nucleotides: TGTGCCAGCTCCCCAGGGGAAGGCTACACCTTC.